Listed below are T cell receptor beta chains from one sample, sequenced in a study of response to subunit inactivated influenza vaccine. TCRdb re-called the RT-PCR reads with MiXCR, one entry per CDR3 protein. In the table there are some 540,000 distinct CDR3 sequences, under 25% of which are singletons. This sample was shared with a second study, whose subject was T cells expressing NK-cell markers.

Sequencing used CD4+ T cells sorted from PBMCs, obtained roughly 13 days after vaccination. The receptors were gathered from a man aged 50-60 years who received an inactivated influenza vaccine. Both conserved end residues are trimmed from each CDR3. The order of the fields is J gene, clone size, V gene, CDR3 protein. Some rows mark clone size as missing; the rest say once, few, many or name a class of expanded clone.

TRBJ2-3,-,TRBV4-1,ASSQDSLRETSTDTQY
TRBJ1-2,few,TRBV20-1,SAKGQGDYGYT
TRBJ2-5,-,TRBV5-1,ASSQGGRAQETQY
TRBJ2-7,many,TRBV29-1,SVETGGNEQY
TRBJ1-5,few,TRBV12-3/TRBV12-4,ASSLRGQGQPQH
TRBJ2-4,few,TRBV28,ASSNRDLAKNIQY
TRBJ2-3,few,TRBV7-2,ASSLNRITDTQY
TRBJ2-1,few,TRBV20-1,SAGTSGSYYNEQF
TRBJ1-3,few,TRBV12-3/TRBV12-4,ASSWGGGSGNTIY
TRBJ2-3,-,TRBV2,ASSELRDTQY
TRBJ2-7,-,TRBV15,ATSPGGATSSYEQY
TRBJ1-2,few,TRBV7-8,ASSPLTDYGYT
TRBJ2-3,-,TRBV20-1,SARGKANTDTQY
TRBJ2-5,-,TRBV20-1,SARGWGGGETQY
TRBJ1-5,-,TRBV24-1,ATSDLGQPQH
TRBJ2-7,once,TRBV6-2/TRBV6-3,ASSYSREGGTEQY
TRBJ2-3,few,TRBV7-2,ASSLVGTSGADTQY
TRBJ2-1,-,TRBV10-3,AIRRASSYNEQF
TRBJ2-1,many,TRBV29-1,SVRGKGLYNEQF
TRBJ2-1,-,TRBV6-2/TRBV6-3,ASKRLRGPYNEQF
TRBJ1-2,few,TRBV11-1,ASSLPTGNYGYT
TRBJ2-3,-,TRBV15,ATSRRALGDTQY
TRBJ2-3,few,TRBV12-3/TRBV12-4,ASSSAGTSFTDTQY
TRBJ2-7,few,TRBV28,ASSSRRQVLYEQY
TRBJ2-1,few,TRBV15,ATSRGLAGDWYEQF
TRBJ1-2,few,TRBV28,ASSLMDGTTSNYGYT
TRBJ1-2,many,TRBV27,ASSPQLIHGYT
TRBJ1-5,-,TRBV7-2,ASSPQGTGNQPQH
TRBJ2-3,-,TRBV11-2,ASSSLAGVSTDTQY
TRBJ2-1,-,TRBV5-6,ASSFRAKGNEQF
TRBJ2-3,few,TRBV9,ASSRAATSSADTQY
TRBJ2-3,few,TRBV12-3/TRBV12-4,ASSLARKDTQY
TRBJ2-6,-,TRBV27,ASAERLSGANVLT
TRBJ1-4,-,TRBV20-1,SASGSNNEKLF
TRBJ2-7,few,TRBV29-1,SVGPRTGDYEQY
TRBJ1-5,-,TRBV7-2,ASSLMGQGINQPQH
TRBJ1-2,-,TRBV10-3,AISESRQGANYGYT
TRBJ2-7,-,TRBV12-3/TRBV12-4,ASSSVTYEQY
TRBJ2-1,few,TRBV6-1,ASSINTQLVVGEQF
TRBJ2-3,few,TRBV5-1,ASSWGGGPTDTQY
TRBJ2-2,-,TRBV5-1,ASSFGTDNTGELF
TRBJ2-5,few,TRBV20-1,SARDDLAGARETQY
TRBJ2-1,-,TRBV28,ASKQSGTSSYNEQF
TRBJ1-1,-,TRBV7-9,ASSLGTLMNTEAF
TRBJ1-5,few,TRBV24-1,ATSDSGQGSQPQH
TRBJ2-7,-,TRBV15,ATSRDSGVYEQY
TRBJ2-2,many,TRBV12-3/TRBV12-4,ASSLRSQNTGELF
TRBJ2-3,few,TRBV30,AWSVQVGVPDTQY
TRBJ2-1,-,TRBV2,ASRNRDRGNEQF
TRBJ2-5,-,TRBV6-1,ASSPAGRQETQY
TRBJ1-5,-,TRBV6-2/TRBV6-3,ASSSMTKPQH
TRBJ2-5,few,TRBV5-5,ASSLWREQETQY
TRBJ2-1,few,TRBV28,ASSYSNRLAGGNEQF
TRBJ2-6,few,TRBV28,ASSPSSGAGANVLT
TRBJ1-2,-,TRBV19,ASRKQGSFGYT